This T cell receptor (beta chain) was recorded in a study of cytomegalovirus exposure and HLA in healthy donors. This CDR3 has 16 amino acids. Germline CDR1 reads LNHDA; CDR2 reads SQIVND (reference sequence). The V gene lost 4 bases and the J gene lost 7 bases, with 20 bases spanning the gap. A note on this clone: Antigen: not known.

Findings and caveats of the study: Researchers reported in a later analysis that a missense DCLRE1C variant was tied to TCR beta V- and J-gene trimming. In a later analysis, HLA-C alleles had the fewest associated TCRs, DRB1 alleles the most.

The PCR contained 60 Vbeta and 13 Jbeta primers. Clones were sequenced by immunoSEQ multiplex PCR, and TCRdb holds only the in-frame ones, with some missing. The table includes tens of thousands of clones, 70% to 90% detected once. This TCR derives from a human donor in good health. The chain combines TRBV19 with TRBJ2-1; D perhaps matches TRBD2 (6 bases). Sequencing was carried out using PBMCs. CDR3 in amino acids: CASSTSAGRVPNEQFF. DNA of the CDR3: TGTGCCAGTAGTACCTCAGCGGGTAGGGTCCCTAATGAGCAGTTCTTC.